These 17 T cell receptor beta chains were sequenced from one sample in a study of regulatory T cells in long-lasting Graves disease. Time point specified: persistent/refractory GD, antithyroid drugs over 5 years with positive TRAb. From RNA extracted from PBMCs, the TCR library was made. Building of the TCR beta libraries involved iRepertoire HTBI primers and Arm-PCR of CDR3 regions. TCRdb redid the calling of the multiplex PCR reads with MiXCR, one entry per CDR3 protein. Of 300,000 to 500,000 distinct CDR3 sequences listed, less than 25% were seen once; the top ten hold more than 20%. Sequencing used peripheral blood mononuclear cells (PBMCs), obtained when the disease was refractory, from a patient treated with antithyroid drugs. All receptors derive from a female donor with Graves disease.

This clonotype was counted ten times or more. The V call is TRBV12-3 or TRBV12-4, the J call TRBJ2-2; D perhaps matches TRBD1 (5 bases). The CDR3 is 17 amino acids. The ends were cut back, 3 bases at V and 1 base at J, with 15 bases in the middle. The CDR3 DNA follows: TGTGCCAGCAGTTTGGGGCCCTCGACGGTGAACACCGGGGAGCTGTTTTTT. Translating it yields CASSLGPSTVNTGELFF.

The rearrangement uses TRBV29-1 and TRBJ2-5; 11 bases are a match to TRBD2. Germline CDR1 and CDR2: SQVTM and ANQGSEA. This CDR3 is built from 13 residues. The J segment lost 5 bases and the V segment lost 5 bases, leaving 4 bases of the junction unmatched. CDR3 sequence reads: CSVTSGSLETQYF. The CDR3 DNA reads TGCAGCGTTACTAGCGGGAGCTTGGAGACCCAGTACTTC.

This clonotype was picked up one time. This sequence may be a read error, since a much larger clone differs from it by one base. CDR3 loop: CTSSLAIGDGSGELFF. The CDR3 DNA reads as TGTACCAGCAGTTTAGCCATAGGAGACGGGTCCGGGGAGCTGTTTTTT. This chain joins TRBV12-3 or TRBV12-4 and TRBJ2-2; D call uncertain. The CDR3 has 16 amino acids.

The chain couples TRBV5-1 to TRBJ1-1; tentatively, D is TRBD1 (5 bases). There are 19 residues in the CDR3. The germline gives CDR1 SGHRS, CDR2 YFSETQ. V dropped 8 bases and J dropped 1 base, with 30 bases sitting between them. CDR3 sequence reads: CARTPGREEVTEANTEAFF. The CDR3 nucleotides are TGCGCCAGAACCCCGGGCAGGGAAGAGGTAACGGAGGCGAACACTGAAGCTTTCTTT.

V gene TRBV4-1 combines with J gene TRBJ1-2; the D is unclear. V shed 3 bases and J shed 1 base, with 12 bases lying between them. The CDR3 length is 15 residues. CDR1 and CDR2 from the germline V gene are MGHRA and YSYEKL. CDR3 sequence: CASSQWPADNYGYTF. As DNA, the CDR3 is TGCGCCAGCAGCCAGTGGCCCGCTGATAACTATGGCTACACCTTC.

This chain connects TRBV28 to TRBJ2-1; TRBD1 matches at 8 bases. The CDR3 has 16 residues. V lost 3 bases and J lost 3; bases outside the gene matches: 7. Germline CDR1 and CDR2: MDHEN and SYDVKM. The CDR3 DNA reads TGTGCCAGCAGTTTGTACGGACAGGGCTACTACAATGAGCAGTTCTTC. This gives the protein CASSLYGQGYYNEQFF.

V is TRBV20-1 and J is TRBJ2-7; D might be TRBD1 or TRBD2, each matching 5 bases. Germline V gives CDR1 DFQATT, CDR2 SNEGSKA (reference sequence). The germline V and J ends were trimmed by 5 bases and 3 bases, with 11 bases remaining between them. The CDR3 contains 12 residues. CDR3 sequence reads: CSAGTDDYEQYF. CDR3 in DNA: TGCAGTGCTGGGACGGATGACTACGAGCAGTACTTC.

This clonotype was counted at least ten times. The CDR3 protein is CASSLGQQTEAFF. The CDR3, as DNA: TGTGCCAGCAGCTTAGGACAGCAAACTGAAGCTTTCTTT. V usage is TRBV7-2 and J usage is TRBJ1-1, with D possibly TRBD1 on 5 matching bases. The CDR3 is 13 amino acids. Trimming cost V 1 base and J 5 bases, with 8 bases left between them. The germline CDR1 and CDR2 sequences are SGHTA and FQGNSA.

This clonotype occurred a few times. The gene calls are TRBV7-2 and TRBJ2-7; no clear D. This CDR3 has 14 residues. With 4 bases removed from V and 0 bases from J, the gap between germline ends came to 10 bases. The germline V gene encodes CDR1 SGHTA and CDR2 FQGNSA. CDR3 loop: CASSSPLSSYEQYF. CDR3 in DNA: TGTGCCAGCAGCTCTCCGCTGAGCTCCTACGAGCAGTACTTC.

This clonotype was found many times. The chain is built from TRBV12-3 or TRBV12-4 and TRBJ2-7; possible D gene TRBD1, 6 bases. The CDR3 length is 15 residues. With 4 bases removed from V and 0 bases from J, the gap between germline ends came to 13 bases. The CDR3 spells CASSSIDRSSYEQYF. The CDR3 nucleotides are TGTGCCAGCAGTTCCATCGACAGGAGCTCCTACGAGCAGTACTTC.

The chain employs TRBV18 and TRBJ2-7; TRBD1 matches at 8 bases. Germline V gives CDR1 KGHSH, CDR2 LQKENI. Losses at the gene ends were 3 bases for V and 5 bases for J; bases not matched to a gene: 3. This CDR3 comprises 13 residues. CDR3: CASSPSGGHEQYF. The CDR3 region has the DNA TGTGCCAGCTCACCTTCAGGGGGCCACGAGCAGTACTTC.

In this sample, this clonotype turned up a few times. The chain combines TRBV7-6 with TRBJ1-4; TRBD1 might be the D (5 bases). CDR1 SGHVS and CDR2 FNYEAQ come from the germline V gene. V lost 4 bases and J lost 7, with 13 bases in between. This CDR3 contains 14 residues. The CDR3 DNA follows: TGTGCCAGCAGCTCCGGGGCCGGGTTTGAAAAACTGTTTTTT. This gives the protein CASSSGAGFEKLFF.

Only a few counts were recorded for this clonotype. The chain joins TRBV11-2 to TRBJ1-1, with no clear D. Germline CDR1 reads SGHAT; CDR2 reads FQNNGV. The CDR3 totals 13 residues. Trimming pared 5 bases from V and 3 bases from J, leaving 10 bases between. The CDR3 nucleotides are TGTGCCAGCAGCGTTCAAGTGGACACTGAAGCTTTCTTT. Its translation: CASSVQVDTEAFF.

This clonotype was detected ten times or more. The chain employs TRBV6-1 and TRBJ2-7; D may correspond to TRBD1 or TRBD2 (6 bases each). CDR1 and CDR2 from the germline V gene are MNHNS and SASEGT. The V gene lost 8 bases and the J gene lost 6 bases, with 14 bases spanning the gap. This CDR3 is 12 amino acids long. The CDR3 nucleotides read TGTGCCAGCGGGACTTCGGGGGCCGAGCAGTACTTC. Translating it yields CASGTSGAEQYF.

The V and J genes are TRBV9 and TRBJ2-1; 7 nucleotides match TRBD1. CDR1 is SGDLS and CDR2 is YYNGEE in the germline V gene. V dropped 3 bases and J dropped 7; count of bases not matched to a gene: 16. The CDR3 is made up of 17 amino acids. CDR3 region: CASSARMTGKTVNEQFF. Here the CDR3 DNA reads TGTGCCAGCAGCGCCCGAATGACAGGGAAGACTGTAAATGAGCAGTTCTTC.

This chain connects TRBV28 to TRBJ2-2, with TRBD2 as a possible D gene (5 bases). The CDR3 runs to 15 residues. From germline, CDR1 is MDHEN and CDR2 SYDVKM. Between the trimmed V and J ends, which lost 1 base and 5 bases, there was a span of 11 bases. CDR3 bases: TGTGCCAGCAGTTTATCCCAGCGAGGGACCGGGGAGCTGTTTTTT. Translated, it gives CASSLSQRGTGELFF.

This clonotype appeared many times. This rearrangement joins TRBV7-2 to TRBJ2-5, with TRBD2 matching 8 bases. The CDR3 runs to 14 residues. Germline trimming cut 4 bases from V and 5 bases from J; bases unmatched to any gene: 6. The V gene's germline CDR1 is SGHTA and CDR2 FQGNSA. This chain's CDR3 is CASSSRTSSETQYF. In nucleotides, the CDR3 is TGTGCCAGCAGCTCCAGGACTAGCTCGGAGACCCAGTACTTC.